Described below is a single T cell receptor beta chain sequence and its context. This sample is drawn from a study of T cell changes during pregnancy in multiple sclerosis. TCRdb keeps only in-frame clones here, not all; method: immunoSEQ multiplex PCR. The sample contains about 60,000 clones, 91% of which appear only once. The germline gives CDR1 SGHAT, CDR2 FQNNGV. V lost 4 bases to trimming and J lost 4 bases; unmatched junction nucleotides: 6. The CDR3 runs to 14 residues. The chain employs TRBV11-2 and TRBJ2-5; TRBD1 aligns across 7 bases. This TCR came from a female donor with multiple sclerosis, enrolled in a pregnancy study. The starting material was CD4+ T cells from peripheral blood mononuclear cells, obtained in the first trimester of pregnancy. CDR3 loop: CASSYDRVLETQYF. Here the CDR3 DNA reads TGTGCCAGCAGCTATGACAGGGTTTTAGAGACCCAGTACTTC.